The 10 T cell receptor beta chains in this list originate from one sample, sequenced in a study of blood T cell repertoires in COVID-19. The data were produced by immunoSEQ multiplex PCR, yet TCRdb's version contains in-frame clones alone and is incomplete. The profile covers 250,000 to 300,000 clones, with 89% appearing a single time and about 1.7% taken by the ten largest. The sequenced material came from PBMCs or T cells enriched from blood (not recorded which). The receptors shown here come from a woman aged 40 to 50 who had recovered from COVID-19.

The chain recombines TRBV3-1 (or the pseudogene TRBV3-2) with TRBJ1-2; D may be TRBD1 (5 bases). With 1 base removed from V and 5 bases from J, the gap between germline ends came to 11 bases. Per germline, CDR1 LGHDT and CDR2 YNNKEL (reference sequence). The CDR3 length is 14 residues. Here the CDR3 reads CASSQGAGSYGYTF. In DNA, the CDR3 is TGTGCCAGCAGCCAAGGAGCAGGGTCTTATGGCTACACCTTC.

This chain links TRBV3-1 (or the pseudogene TRBV3-2) with TRBJ1-2, with unresolved D. The V gene's germline CDR1 is LGHDT and CDR2 YNNKEL (reference sequence). V gave up 8 bases and J gave up 0 bases, with 4 bases separating them. CDR3 length: 11 residues. CDR3 sequence reads: CASGTNYGYTF. CDR3 nucleotides: TGTGCCAGCGGCACTAACTATGGCTACACCTTC.

The chain couples TRBV7-9 to TRBJ1-3, with D possibly being TRBD1 (6 bases). Deletions cut 6 bases from V and 0 bases from J, with 9 bases between. The CDR3 totals 14 residues. Germline V gives CDR1 SEHNR, CDR2 FQNEAQ (reference sequence). In DNA, the CDR3 is TGTGCCAGCAGGACAGGTCCCTCTGGAAACACCATATATTTT. Its protein product is CASRTGPSGNTIYF.

This rearrangement joins TRBV6-5 to TRBJ1-5, with D maybe TRBD1 (6 bases). CDR3 length equals 15 residues. Germline lookup yields CDR1 MNHEY and CDR2 SVGAGI. V dropped 2 bases and J dropped 3 bases, with 11 bases sitting between them. In nucleotides, the CDR3 is TGTGCCAGCAGTTACACACAGGGAGTCAATCAGCCCCAGCATTTT. As protein: CASSYTQGVNQPQHF.

The V call is TRBV6-1, the J call TRBJ1-2, with D hard to call. CDR1 and CDR2 from the germline V gene are MNHNS and SASEGT. CDR3 length: 15 amino acids. The V end lost 1 base, the J end lost 4 bases, and 13 bases lay between the germline ends. CDR3 nucleotide sequence: TGTGCCAGCAGTGAAGGCTCGCGAGGGCTCTATGGCTACACCTTC. It is translated as CASSEGSRGLYGYTF.

This rearrangement joins TRBV6-2 or TRBV6-3 to TRBJ1-2; tentative D call: TRBD1 (5 bases). Trimming removed 2 bases at V and 7 bases at J, with 11 bases between. The CDR3 runs to 13 residues. Germline V lookup: CDR1 MNHEY, CDR2 SVGEGT. In DNA, the CDR3 is TGTGCCAGCAGTTACGTCCAGGGTGGTGGCTACACCTTC. Translating gives CASSYVQGGGYTF.

The rearrangement uses TRBV5-1 and TRBJ1-1; possibly TRBD1 for D (5 bases). V was shortened by 0 bases and J by 0 bases, with 9 bases between the two germline ends. Germline-derived CDR1 and CDR2 are SGHRS and YFSETQ. There are 15 residues in the CDR3. DNA for the CDR3: TGCGCCAGCAGCTTGGGACAGTTCTTGAACACTGAAGCTTTCTTT. Translating it yields CASSLGQFLNTEAFF. The whole variable domain, remainder taken from reference TRBV5-1 and TRBJ1-1, is KAGVTQTPRYLIKTRGQQVTLSCSPISGHRSVSWYQQTPGQGLQFLFEYFSETQRNKGNFPGRFSGRQFSNSRSEMNVSTLELGDSALYLCASSLGQFLNTEAFFGQGTRLTVV.

The gene calls are TRBV6-1 and TRBJ1-6; 7 positions agree with TRBD1. J lost 7 bases, V lost 1 base, and 10 bases had no gene match. CDR1 MNHNS and CDR2 SASEGT come from the germline V gene. The CDR3 covers 17 residues. The CDR3 DNA sequence: TGTGCCAGCAGTGAAGTGAGATGGACAGGTGCAAATTCACCCCTCCACTTT. It codes for CASSEVRWTGANSPLHF.

This clone was seen a single time. The chain employs TRBV29-1 and TRBJ2-2; 7 nucleotides line up with TRBD1. Germline V CDR1 and CDR2: SQVTM, ANQGSEA. The trim removed 6 bases at V and 1 base at J, leaving 11 bases unmatched. The CDR3 runs to 16 residues. The chain's CDR3 is CSVGDSSLMNTGELFF. CDR3 DNA: TGCAGCGTGGGGGACAGCTCTTTAATGAACACCGGGGAGCTGTTTTTT.

The CDR3 spells CASSPLGGNEKLFF. The CDR3 nucleotides are TGTGCCAGCAGTCCACTTGGGGGGAATGAAAAACTGTTTTTT. V gene TRBV27 combines with J gene TRBJ1-4, with a possible D match to TRBD1 (5 bases). V lost 5 bases to trimming and J lost 5 bases, with 12 bases between them. The germline gives CDR1 MNHEY, CDR2 SMNVEV (reference sequence). The CDR3 has 14 residues.